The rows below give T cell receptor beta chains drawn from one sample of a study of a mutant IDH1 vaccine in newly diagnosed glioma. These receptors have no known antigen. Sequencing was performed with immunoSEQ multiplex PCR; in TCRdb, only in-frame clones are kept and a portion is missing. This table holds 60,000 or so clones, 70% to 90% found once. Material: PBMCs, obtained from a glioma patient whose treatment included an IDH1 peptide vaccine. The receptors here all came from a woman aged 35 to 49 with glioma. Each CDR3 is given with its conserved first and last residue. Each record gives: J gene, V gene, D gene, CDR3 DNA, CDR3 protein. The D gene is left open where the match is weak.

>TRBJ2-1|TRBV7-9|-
TGTGCCAGCAGCTCTGCCACCGGACGGGCATCTGAGCAGTTCTTC
CASSSATGRASEQFF
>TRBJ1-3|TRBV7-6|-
TGTGCCAGCAGCTTAGTGGGGACCTCTGGAAACACCATATATTTT
CASSLVGTSGNTIYF
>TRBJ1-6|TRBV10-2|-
TGCGCCAGCAGTGAAATGCCGAGCTCCTATAATTCACCCCTCCACTTT
CASSEMPSSYNSPLHF
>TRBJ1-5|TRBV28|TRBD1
TGTGCCAGCAGTTTGAGACAGGGTACGAGTCAGCCCCAGCATTTT
CASSLRQGTSQPQHF
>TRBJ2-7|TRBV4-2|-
TGTGCCAGCAGCCCCGAGGTGCCGGGGACCTACGAGCAGTACTTC
CASSPEVPGTYEQYF
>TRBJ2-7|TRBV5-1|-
TGCGCCAGCAGATCCGATAGAGGGGACTCCTACGAGCAGTACTTC
CASRSDRGDSYEQYF
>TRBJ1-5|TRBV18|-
TGTGCCAGCTCACCATGGAACCAGGGATCCAATCAGCCCCAGCATTTT
CASSPWNQGSNQPQHF
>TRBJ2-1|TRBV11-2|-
TGTGCCAGCAGCCGACGGACAATTAGCTCCTACAATGAGCAGTTCTTC
CASSRRTISSYNEQFF
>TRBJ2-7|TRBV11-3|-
TGTGCCAGCAGCTTCGAGCTTAGCGCCGAGCAGTACTTC
CASSFELSAEQYF
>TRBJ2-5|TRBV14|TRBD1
TGTGCCAGCAGCCAAGGGACAGGGAGGCTGGAGACCCAGTACTTC
CASSQGTGRLETQYF
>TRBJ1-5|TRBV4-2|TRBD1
TGTGCCAGCAGCCCTGCAGGGGGACAGCCCCAGCATTTT
CASSPAGGQPQHF
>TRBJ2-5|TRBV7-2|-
TGTGCCAGCAGCAAAAAGGCGGGGACCAAGACCCAGTACTTC
CASSKKAGTKTQYF